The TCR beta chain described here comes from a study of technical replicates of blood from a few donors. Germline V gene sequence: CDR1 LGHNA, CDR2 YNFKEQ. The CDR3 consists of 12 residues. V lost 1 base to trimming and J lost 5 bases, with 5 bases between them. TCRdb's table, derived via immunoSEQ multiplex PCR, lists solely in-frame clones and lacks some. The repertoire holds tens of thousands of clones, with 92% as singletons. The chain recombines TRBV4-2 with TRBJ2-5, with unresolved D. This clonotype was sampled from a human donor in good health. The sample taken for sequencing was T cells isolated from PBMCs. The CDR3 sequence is CASSQGRETQYF. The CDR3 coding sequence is TGTGCCAGCAGCCAAGGTCGTGAGACCCAGTACTTC.